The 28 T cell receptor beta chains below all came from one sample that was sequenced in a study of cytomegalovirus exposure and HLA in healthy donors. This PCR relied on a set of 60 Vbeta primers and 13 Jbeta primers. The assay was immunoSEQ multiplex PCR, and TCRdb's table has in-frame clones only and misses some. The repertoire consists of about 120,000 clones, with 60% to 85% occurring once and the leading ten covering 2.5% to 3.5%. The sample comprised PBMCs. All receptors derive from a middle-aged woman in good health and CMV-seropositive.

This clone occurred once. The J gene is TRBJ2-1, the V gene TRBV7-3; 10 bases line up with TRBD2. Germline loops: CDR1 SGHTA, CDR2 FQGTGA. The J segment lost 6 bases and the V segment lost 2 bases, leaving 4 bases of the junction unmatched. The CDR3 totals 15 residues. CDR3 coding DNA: TGTGCCAGCAGCTTATCCAGCGGGGGGGCCAATGAGCAGTTCTTC. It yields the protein CASSLSSGGANEQFF.

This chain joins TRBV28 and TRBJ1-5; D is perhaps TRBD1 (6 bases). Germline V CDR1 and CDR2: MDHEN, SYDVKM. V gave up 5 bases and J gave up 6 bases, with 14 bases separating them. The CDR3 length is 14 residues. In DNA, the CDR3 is TGTGCCAGCAGTCCGAGGGGGTCATCTCAGCCCCAGCATTTT. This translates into CASSPRGSSQPQHF. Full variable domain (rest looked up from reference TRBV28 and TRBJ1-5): DVKVTQSSRYLVKRTGEKVFLECVQDMDHENMFWYRQDPGLGLRLIYFSYDVKMKEKGDIPEGYSVSREKKERFSLILESASTNQTSMYLCASSPRGSSQPQHFGDGTRLSIL.

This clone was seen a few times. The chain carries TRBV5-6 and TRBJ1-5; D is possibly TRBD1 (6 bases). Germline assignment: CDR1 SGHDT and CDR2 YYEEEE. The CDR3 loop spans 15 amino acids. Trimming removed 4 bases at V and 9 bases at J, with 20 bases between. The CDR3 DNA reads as TGTGCCAGCAGCCAAGGGAGGGGGGAATCTCGGCCCCAGCATTTT. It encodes CASSQGRGESRPQHF.

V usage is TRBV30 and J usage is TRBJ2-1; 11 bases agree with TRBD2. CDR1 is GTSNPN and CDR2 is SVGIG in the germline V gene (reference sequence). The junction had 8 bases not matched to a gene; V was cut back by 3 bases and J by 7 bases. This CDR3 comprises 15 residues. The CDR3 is CAWRALAGGWNEQFF. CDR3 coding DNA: TGTGCCTGGAGGGCTCTAGCGGGAGGCTGGAATGAGCAGTTCTTC.

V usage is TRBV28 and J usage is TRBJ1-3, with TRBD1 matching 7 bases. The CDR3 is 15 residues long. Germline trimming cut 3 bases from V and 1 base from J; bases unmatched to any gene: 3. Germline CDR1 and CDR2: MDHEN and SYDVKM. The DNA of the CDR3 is TGTGCCAGCAGTTTCGGGACAGCATCTGGAAACACCATATATTTT. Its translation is CASSFGTASGNTIYF.

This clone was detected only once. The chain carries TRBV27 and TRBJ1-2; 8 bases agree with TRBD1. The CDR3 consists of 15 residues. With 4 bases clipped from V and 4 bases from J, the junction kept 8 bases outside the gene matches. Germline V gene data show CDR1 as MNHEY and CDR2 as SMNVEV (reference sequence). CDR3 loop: CASSSLGQGLYGYTF. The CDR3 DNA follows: TGTGCCAGCAGTTCTTTAGGACAGGGACTCTATGGCTACACCTTC.

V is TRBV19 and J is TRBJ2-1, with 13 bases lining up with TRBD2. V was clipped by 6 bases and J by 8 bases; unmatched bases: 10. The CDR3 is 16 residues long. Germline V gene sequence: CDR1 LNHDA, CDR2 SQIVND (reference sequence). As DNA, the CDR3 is TGTGCCAGTAGCCTATTACTAGCGGGAGGGCCCCATGAGCAGTTCTTC. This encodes CASSLLLAGGPHEQFF.

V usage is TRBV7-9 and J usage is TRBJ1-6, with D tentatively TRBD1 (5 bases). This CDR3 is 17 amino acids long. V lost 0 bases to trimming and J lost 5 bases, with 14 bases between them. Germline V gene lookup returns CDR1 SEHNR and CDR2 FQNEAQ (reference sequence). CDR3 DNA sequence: TGTGCCAGCAGCTTAGCGTTGGGACTCGGAAATAATTCACCCCTCCACTTT. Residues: CASSLALGLGNNSPLHF.

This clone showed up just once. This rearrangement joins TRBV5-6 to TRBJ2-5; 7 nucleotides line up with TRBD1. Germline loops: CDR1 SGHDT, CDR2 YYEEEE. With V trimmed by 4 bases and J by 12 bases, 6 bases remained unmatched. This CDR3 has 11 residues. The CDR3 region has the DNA TGTGCCAGCAGCGCCGGGACAGAGGAGTACTTC. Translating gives CASSAGTEEYF.

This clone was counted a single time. CDR3 DNA: TGCGCCAGCAGCTTGGGACTAGCGGGTAACACCGGGGAGCTGTTTTTT. Protein product: CASSLGLAGNTGELFF. The gene calls are TRBV5-1 and TRBJ2-2, with 10 bases aligning to TRBD2. The CDR3 contains 16 residues. Germline V gives CDR1 SGHRS, CDR2 YFSETQ. J was trimmed by 2 bases and V by 0 bases; bases with no gene match: 1.

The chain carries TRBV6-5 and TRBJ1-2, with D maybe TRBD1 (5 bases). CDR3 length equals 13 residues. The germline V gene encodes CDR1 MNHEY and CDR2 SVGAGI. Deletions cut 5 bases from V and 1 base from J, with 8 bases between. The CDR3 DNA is TGTGCCAGCAGTGTGGGGGGTAACTATGGCTACACCTTC. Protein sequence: CASSVGGNYGYTF.

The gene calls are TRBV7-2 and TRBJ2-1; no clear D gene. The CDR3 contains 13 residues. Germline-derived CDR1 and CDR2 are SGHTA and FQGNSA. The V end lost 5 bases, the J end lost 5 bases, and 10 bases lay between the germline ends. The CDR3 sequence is CASSPRLNNEQFF. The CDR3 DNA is TGTGCCAGCAGCCCACGACTGAACAATGAGCAGTTCTTC.

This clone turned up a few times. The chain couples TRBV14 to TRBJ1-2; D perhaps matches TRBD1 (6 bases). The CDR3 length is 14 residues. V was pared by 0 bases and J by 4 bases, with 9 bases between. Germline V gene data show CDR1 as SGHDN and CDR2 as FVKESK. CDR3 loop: CASSQDSTGYGYTF. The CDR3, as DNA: TGTGCCAGCAGCCAAGATTCGACAGGCTATGGCTACACCTTC.

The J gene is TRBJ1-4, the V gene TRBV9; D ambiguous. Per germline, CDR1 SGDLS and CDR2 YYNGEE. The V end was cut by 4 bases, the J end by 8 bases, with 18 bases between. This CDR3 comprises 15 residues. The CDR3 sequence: CASSSRPGTEEKLFF. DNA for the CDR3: TGTGCCAGCAGCAGCCGACCGGGAACGGAGGAAAAACTGTTTTTT.

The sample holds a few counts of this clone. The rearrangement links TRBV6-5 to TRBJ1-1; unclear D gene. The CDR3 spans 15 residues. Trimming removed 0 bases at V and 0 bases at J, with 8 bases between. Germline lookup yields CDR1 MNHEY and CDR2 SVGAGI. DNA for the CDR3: TGTGCCAGCAGTTACTCACAGCCCCTGAACACTGAAGCTTTCTTT. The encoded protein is CASSYSQPLNTEAFF.

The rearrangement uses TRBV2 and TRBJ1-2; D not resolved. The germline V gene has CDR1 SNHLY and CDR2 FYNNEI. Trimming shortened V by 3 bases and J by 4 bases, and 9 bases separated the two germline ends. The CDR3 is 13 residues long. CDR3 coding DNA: TGTGCCAGCAGTGAGTCTTATCGCTATGGCTACACCTTC. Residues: CASSESYRYGYTF. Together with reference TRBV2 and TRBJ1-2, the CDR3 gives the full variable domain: EPEVTQTPSHQVTQMGQEVILRCVPISNHLYFYWYRQILGQKVEFLVSFYNNEISEKSEIFDDQFSVERPDGSNFTLKIRSTKLEDSAMYFCASSESYRYGYTFGSGTRLTVV.

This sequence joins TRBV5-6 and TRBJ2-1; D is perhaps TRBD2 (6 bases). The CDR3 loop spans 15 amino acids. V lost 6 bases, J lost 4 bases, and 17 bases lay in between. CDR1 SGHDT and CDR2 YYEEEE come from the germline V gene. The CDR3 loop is CASTARGGSYNEQFF. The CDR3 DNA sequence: TGTGCCAGCACAGCTAGGGGAGGCTCTTACAATGAGCAGTTCTTC.

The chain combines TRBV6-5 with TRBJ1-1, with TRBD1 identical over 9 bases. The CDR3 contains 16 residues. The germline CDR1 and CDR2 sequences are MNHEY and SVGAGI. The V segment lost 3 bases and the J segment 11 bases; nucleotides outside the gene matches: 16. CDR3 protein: CASSYPHLTGGGGAFF. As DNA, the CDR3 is TGTGCCAGCAGTTATCCCCACCTTACAGGGGGCGGTGGCGCTTTCTTT.

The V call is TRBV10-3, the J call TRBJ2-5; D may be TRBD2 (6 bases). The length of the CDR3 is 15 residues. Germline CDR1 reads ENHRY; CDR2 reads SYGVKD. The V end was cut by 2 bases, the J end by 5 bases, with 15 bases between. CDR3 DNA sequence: TGTGCCATCAGTGAGATGTCCTCGGGGAGGGAGACCCAGTACTTC. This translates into CAISEMSSGRETQYF.

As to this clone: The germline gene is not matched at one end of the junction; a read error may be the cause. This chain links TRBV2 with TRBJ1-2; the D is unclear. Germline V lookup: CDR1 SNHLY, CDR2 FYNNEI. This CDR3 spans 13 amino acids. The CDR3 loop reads CAGSPEANYGYTF. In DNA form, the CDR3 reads TGTGCCGGCAGCCCCGAGGCCAACTATGGCTACACCTTC.

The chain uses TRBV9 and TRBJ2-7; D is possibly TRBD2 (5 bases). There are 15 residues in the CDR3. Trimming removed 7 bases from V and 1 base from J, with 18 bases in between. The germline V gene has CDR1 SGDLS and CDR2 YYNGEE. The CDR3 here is CASPTQVAPSYEQYF. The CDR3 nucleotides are TGTGCCAGCCCCACCCAGGTAGCGCCATCCTACGAGCAGTACTTC.

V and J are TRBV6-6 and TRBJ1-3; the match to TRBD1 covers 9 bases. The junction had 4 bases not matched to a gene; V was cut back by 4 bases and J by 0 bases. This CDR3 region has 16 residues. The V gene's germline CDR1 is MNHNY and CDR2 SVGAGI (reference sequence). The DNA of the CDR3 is TGTGCCAGCAGTTTCGGGACAGGGAACTCTGGAAACACCATATATTTT. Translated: CASSFGTGNSGNTIYF.

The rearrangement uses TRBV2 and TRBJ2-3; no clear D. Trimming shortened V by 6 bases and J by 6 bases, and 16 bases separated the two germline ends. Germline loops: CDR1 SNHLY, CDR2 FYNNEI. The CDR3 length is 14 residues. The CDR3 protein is CASRVQGELDTQYF. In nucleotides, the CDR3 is TGTGCCAGCAGGGTTCAAGGAGAACTCGATACGCAGTATTTT.

CDR3 region: CASSLSMNTEAFF. The CDR3 nucleotides are TGTGCCAGCAGCTTATCTATGAACACTGAAGCTTTCTTT. The rearrangement joins TRBV7-9 to TRBJ1-1; D ambiguous. Germline V gene sequence: CDR1 SEHNR, CDR2 FQNEAQ (reference sequence). The CDR3 has 13 amino acids. V lost 2 bases to trimming and J lost 0 bases, with 4 bases between them.

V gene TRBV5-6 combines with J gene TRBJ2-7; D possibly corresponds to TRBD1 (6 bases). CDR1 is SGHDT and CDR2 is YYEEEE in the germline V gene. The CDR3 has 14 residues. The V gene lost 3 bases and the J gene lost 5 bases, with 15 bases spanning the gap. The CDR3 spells CASSWIDGQNEQYF. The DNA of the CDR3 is TGTGCCAGCAGCTGGATAGACGGACAGAACGAGCAGTACTTC.

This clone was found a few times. The CDR3 loop is CASSATSGYEQYF. The CDR3 DNA follows: TGCGCCAGCAGCGCGACTAGCGGCTACGAGCAGTACTTC. V and J are TRBV5-1 and TRBJ2-7; 9 bases fit TRBD2. V dropped 4 bases and J dropped 3; count of bases not matched to a gene: 2. Germline CDR1 SGHRS, CDR2 YFSETQ. This CDR3 has 13 amino acids.

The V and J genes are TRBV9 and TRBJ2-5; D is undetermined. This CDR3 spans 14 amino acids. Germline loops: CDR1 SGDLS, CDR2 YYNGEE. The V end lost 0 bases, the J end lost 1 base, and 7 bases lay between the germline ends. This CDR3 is CASSVAQSQETQYF. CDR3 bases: TGTGCCAGCAGCGTAGCACAAAGCCAAGAGACCCAGTACTTC.

The CDR3 reads CASSQDLSTGAEKLFF. The CDR3 DNA reads TGCGCCAGCAGCCAAGATTTGAGTACAGGGGCTGAAAAACTGTTTTTT. This chain connects TRBV4-3 to TRBJ1-4; 7 bases match TRBD1. Germline V gives CDR1 LGHNA, CDR2 YSLEER. V shed 0 bases, J shed 7 bases, and the junction held 8 bases outside the gene matches. The CDR3 is 16 residues long.